Listed here are 30 T cell receptor beta chains from one sample, sequenced in a study of blood T cells in healthy people across ages. Then a second PCR, running about 6 to 12 cycles, was carried out with a sample-barcoded 5' primer and a J-beta primer mix. TCRdb redid the calling of the 5' RACE reads with MiXCR, one entry per CDR3 protein. Of around 1.1 million distinct CDR3 sequences in the sample, about two fifths were seen once. The sample was blood. These receptors all stem from a young man in good health.

This chain joins TRBV20-1 and TRBJ1-1, with 7 positions matching TRBD1. V trimming: 3 bases; J trimming: 1 base; junction bases outside the gene matches: 5. CDR3 length: 14 amino acids. The germline gives CDR1 DFQATT, CDR2 SNEGSKA (reference sequence). The CDR3 DNA sequence: TGCAGTGCTAGCCGAGGGGGCCCGAACACTGAAGCTTTCTTT. Encoded protein: CSASRGGPNTEAFF.

Remarks on this clonotype: This sequence may be a read error, since a much larger clone differs from it by one base. The chain is built from TRBV4-1 and TRBJ2-1; D not resolved. The J call may be wrong; the DNA end is better matched by TRBJ2-7. CDR1 and CDR2 (germline): MGHRA, YSYEKL. The CDR3 has 17 residues. CDR3 protein: CASSLPVRASSYNEQYF. The CDR3 DNA reads as TGCGCCAGCAGCTTACCGGTCCGGGCCAGCTCCTACAATGAGCAGTACTTC.

This chain joins TRBV7-8 and TRBJ1-4; D is possibly TRBD1 (5 bases). CDR1 SGHVS and CDR2 FQNEAQ come from the germline V gene. This CDR3 spans 15 amino acids. V was shortened by 5 bases and J by 4 bases, with 14 bases between the two germline ends. CDR3 DNA: TGTGCCAGCAGCCCCGGGGGGGGAGATAATGAAAAACTGTTTTTT. It translates to CASSPGGGDNEKLFF.

CDR3 amino acids: CASSLNRVLTDTQYF. CDR3 DNA: TGCGCCAGCAGCTTAAATCGAGTGCTAACAGATACGCAGTATTTT. The chain links TRBV5-1 to TRBJ2-3; D not resolved. This CDR3 comprises 15 residues. The germline V gene encodes CDR1 SGHRS and CDR2 YFSETQ. V was trimmed by 2 bases and J by 3 bases, leaving 13 bases between them.

This clonotype has a handful of counts. The chain combines TRBV5-1 with TRBJ2-7; D remains unclear. V gave up 4 bases and J gave up 3 bases, with 11 bases separating them. In germline, CDR1 is SGHRS, CDR2 YFSETQ. CDR3 length equals 13 residues. CDR3 sequence reads: CASSANFGYEQYF. The DNA for the CDR3 is TGCGCCAGCAGCGCCAATTTCGGCTACGAGCAGTACTTC.

V usage is TRBV5-4 and J usage is TRBJ2-7, with D possibly matching TRBD1 (6 bases). The V and J ends lost 0 bases and 3 bases respectively, with 10 bases between them. CDR1 is SGHNT, CDR2 YYREEE, per germline (reference sequence). The CDR3 runs to 14 residues. CDR3 coding DNA: TGTGCCAGCAGCTTGGCAGGGGACATCTACGAGCAGTACTTC. Encoded protein: CASSLAGDIYEQYF. Full variable domain (outside the CDR3, taken from reference TRBV5-4 and TRBJ2-7): ETGVTQSPTHLIKTRGQQVTLRCSSQSGHNTVSWYQQALGQGPQFIFQYYREEENGRGNFPPRFSGLQFPNYSSELNVNALELDDSALYLCASSLAGDIYEQYFGPGTRLTVT.

This clonotype was seen many times. The chain is built from TRBV12-3 or TRBV12-4 and TRBJ2-7; 9 bases agree with TRBD2. V dropped 6 bases and J dropped 0; count of bases not matched to a gene: 6. This CDR3 comprises 15 residues. The CDR3 region has the DNA TGTGCCAGCAGGGGTACTAGCGGGCCCTCCTACGAGCAGTACTTC. As protein: CASRGTSGPSYEQYF.

The chain carries TRBV4-1 and TRBJ1-4, with D unclear. There are 18 residues in the CDR3. The germline V gene has CDR1 MGHRA and CDR2 YSYEKL. Deletions cut 4 bases from V and 7 bases from J, with 25 bases between. The CDR3 nucleotides read TGCGCCAGCAGCCGAATTACCATCAACCCAGCTCGGGTTGAAAAACTGTTTTTT. This encodes CASSRITINPARVEKLFF.

This clonotype has a handful of counts. The V and J genes are TRBV14 and TRBJ2-3; perhaps TRBD1 as D (6 bases). CDR1 is SGHDN and CDR2 is FVKESK in the germline V gene. The CDR3 is 17 residues long. V lost 1 base and J lost 0, with 14 bases in between. CDR3 region: CASSQGQAWVSTDTQYF. The CDR3 DNA follows: TGTGCCAGCAGCCAAGGACAGGCGTGGGTGAGCACAGATACGCAGTATTTT.

J is TRBJ2-7 and V is TRBV5-1, with TRBD1 identical over 10 bases. There are 14 residues in the CDR3. The germline V gene has CDR1 SGHRS and CDR2 YFSETQ. With 7 bases clipped from V and 0 bases from J, the junction kept 4 bases outside the gene matches. Here the CDR3 DNA reads TGCGCCAGCCGGGACAGGGGAGCCTCCTACGAGCAGTACTTC. Protein: CASRDRGASYEQYF.

In its sample, this clonotype was seen a few times. The chain has TRBV3-1 and TRBJ2-1; D may match TRBD1 or TRBD2 (5 bases each). The CDR3 loop spans 14 amino acids. Germline CDR1 is LGHDT and CDR2 is YNNKEL (reference sequence). V shed 4 bases and J shed 7 bases, with 14 bases lying between them. CDR3 in amino acids: CASSLSGPWNEQFF. For the CDR3, the DNA is TGTGCCAGCAGCCTGTCGGGGCCGTGGAATGAGCAGTTCTTC.

The rearrangement uses TRBV7-9 and TRBJ1-5, with D unresolved. The CDR3 has 15 amino acids. The germline gives CDR1 SEHNR, CDR2 FQNEAQ (reference sequence). The ends were cut back, 4 bases at V and 7 bases at J, with 17 bases in the middle. The CDR3, as DNA: TGTGCCAGCAGCTCCTCGTTACTATTCATGCAGCCCCAGCATTTT. It is translated as CASSSSLLFMQPQHF.

J is TRBJ2-5 and V is TRBV20-1; 8 bases map to TRBD2. This CDR3 region has 13 residues. The germline V gene encodes CDR1 DFQATT and CDR2 SNEGSKA (reference sequence). With V trimmed by 5 bases and J by 7 bases, 9 bases remained unmatched. The CDR3 loop reads CSAGRTSRGTQYF. The CDR3 DNA reads TGCAGTGCTGGACGGACTAGCCGGGGGACCCAGTACTTC.

This clonotype was counted many times. The CDR3 is CASSQDSGWGYEQFF. The CDR3 DNA reads TGTGCCAGCAGCCAAGATTCCGGGTGGGGTTATGAGCAGTTCTTC. The chain couples TRBV3-1 to TRBJ2-1; D is undetermined. The V end lost 0 bases, the J end lost 8 bases, and 14 bases lay between the germline ends. The CDR3 runs to 15 residues. Germline V gene data show CDR1 as LGHDT and CDR2 as YNNKEL (reference sequence).

In this sample, this clonotype turned up a few times. J is TRBJ1-1 and V is TRBV18; possible D gene TRBD1, 5 bases. The V end lost 3 bases, the J end lost 5 bases, and 10 bases lay between the germline ends. Germline-derived CDR1 and CDR2 are KGHSH and LQKENI. This CDR3 is built from 13 residues. The CDR3 reads CASSPLEGTEAFF. The DNA for the CDR3 is TGTGCCAGCTCACCCCTGGAGGGGACTGAAGCTTTCTTT. The variable domain in full, completed from reference TRBV18 and TRBJ1-1, reads NAGVMQNPRHLVRRRGQEARLRCSPMKGHSHVYWYRQLPEEGLKFMVYLQKENIIDESGMPKERFSAEFPKEGPSILRIQQVVRGDSAAYFCASSPLEGTEAFFGQGTRLTVV.

Comment on this clonotype: One end of the junction does not line up with germline, which may come from a read error. CDR3 sequence (DNA): TGTGCCAGCAGTCTCTCTGGAGGGAACCCCGGGGAGCTGTTTTTT. Translation: CASSLSGGNPGELFF. The chain links TRBV12-3 or TRBV12-4 to TRBJ2-2, with D possibly matching TRBD2 (6 bases). CDR3 length: 15 residues.

Notes on this clonotype: The junction and the germline gene differ at one end; a read error may be behind it. This chain links TRBV20-1 with TRBJ2-1; 13 bases map to TRBD2. Germline V CDR1 and CDR2: DFQATT, SNEGSKA (reference sequence). This CDR3 contains 18 residues. This chain's CDR3 is CSARDPLGLAGSYNKQFF. The CDR3 DNA is TGCAGTGCTAGAGATCCCTTGGGACTAGCGGGATCCTACAATAAGCAGTTCTTC.

For this clonotype: One junction end does not reproduce the germline sequence, and a read error may be involved. V and J are TRBV4-3 and TRBJ2-1, with D possibly called TRBD1 or TRBD2 (5 bases each). The CDR3 is 17 residues long. The germline V gene encodes CDR1 LGHNA and CDR2 YSLEER. CDR3: CASRQGASPLSYNEQFF. CDR3 nucleotide sequence: TGCGCCAGCCGCCAAGGGGCTAGCCCACTCTCCTACAATGAGCAGTTCTTC.

Many counts were recorded for this clonotype. The CDR3 sequence is CASSLGDWILSDTQYF. Here the CDR3 DNA reads TGTGCCAGCAGCTTGGGGGATTGGATCTTATCAGATACGCAGTATTTT. The gene calls are TRBV11-2 and TRBJ2-3, with D possibly being TRBD1 or TRBD2 (5 bases each). From germline, CDR1 is SGHAT and CDR2 FQNNGV. The CDR3 contains 16 residues. The ends were cut back, 3 bases at V and 4 bases at J, with 17 bases in the middle.

This clonotype has at least ten counts. V and J are TRBV15 and TRBJ2-3; the D gene is possibly TRBD2 (6 bases). V shed 0 bases and J shed 2 bases, with 12 bases lying between them. Germline V gene lookup returns CDR1 LNHNV and CDR2 YYDKDF (reference sequence). This CDR3 comprises 16 residues. The CDR3 nucleotides are TGTGCCACCAGCAGAGAGCGAGCGGGCTACACAGATACGCAGTATTTT. It translates to CATSRERAGYTDTQYF.

The table lists this clonotype with a few counts. V gene TRBV14 combines with J gene TRBJ2-7, with TRBD1 matching 8 bases. Germline CDR1 SGHDN, CDR2 FVKESK. Germline trimming cut 7 bases from V and 3 bases from J; bases unmatched to any gene: 5. This CDR3 contains 13 residues. CDR3 nucleotides: TGTGCCAGCACCAAAACAGGGGGCTACGAGCAGTACTTC. This translates into CASTKTGGYEQYF.

This chain connects TRBV10-3 to TRBJ1-1, with D possibly being TRBD1 (6 bases). Per the germline V gene, CDR1 is ENHRY and CDR2 is SYGVKD. Trimming took 2 bases from V and 4 from J, leaving 11 bases between them. This CDR3 has 14 residues. The CDR3 sequence: CAISETGLRTEAFF. The DNA of the CDR3 is TGTGCCATCAGTGAGACAGGGCTTCGCACTGAAGCTTTCTTT.

The rearrangement joins TRBV7-2 to TRBJ1-4; no reliable D call. Germline CDR1 and CDR2: SGHTA and FQGNSA. V dropped 6 bases and J dropped 8 bases, with 19 bases sitting between them. This CDR3 is 15 amino acids long. CDR3 bases: TGTGCCAGCAGTTCAAATAGAGCCGGAGGAGAAAAACTGTTTTTT. It yields the protein CASSSNRAGGEKLFF.

This clonotype showed up just a few times. This chain uses TRBV7-2 with TRBJ2-5; D could derive from TRBD1 or TRBD2 (6 bases each). The assigned J gene may be wrong: the sequence end matches TRBJ2-7 better. The CDR3 extends over 15 amino acids. Germline CDR1 SGHTA, CDR2 FQGNSA. CDR3 amino acids: CASSFGGLFIDEQYF. The DNA of the CDR3 is TGTGCCAGCAGCTTTGGGGGGCTTTTTATCGACGAGCAGTACTTC.

The V call is TRBV4-3, the J call TRBJ2-5; 8 bases line up with TRBD2. Germline values: CDR1 LGHNA, CDR2 YSLEER. Trimming removed 2 bases from V and 10 bases from J; junction bases left unmatched: 15. The CDR3 is 16 residues long. In DNA form, the CDR3 reads TGCGCCAGCAGCCAATGTCAAGCGAGCGGGGGAGAGTTCCAGTACTTC. This sequence encodes CASSQCQASGGEFQYF.

At least ten counts were recorded for this clonotype. The V call is TRBV20-1, the J call TRBJ2-7, with TRBD2 as a possible D gene (6 bases). Germline CDR1 and CDR2: DFQATT and SNEGSKA (reference sequence). Trimming removed 6 bases from V and 7 bases from J, with 19 bases in between. The length of the CDR3 is 13 residues. The CDR3 protein is CSATPGTYNEQYF. CDR3 nucleotides: TGCAGTGCCACCCCCGGGACTTACAATGAGCAGTACTTC.

This clonotype was counted between two and nine times. This sequence joins TRBV21-1 and TRBJ2-1; the table's D call of TRBD2 was not tested on the DNA. TRBV21-1 constitutes a pseudogene. There are 15 residues in the CDR3. CDR3 amino acids: CASSAGTSKDGEQFF. The CDR3 nucleotides read TGTGCCAGCAGCGCCGGGACTAGTAAGGACGGTGAGCAGTTCTTC.

The J gene is TRBJ2-1, the V gene TRBV27; the match to TRBD1 covers 7 bases. Germline V gene data show CDR1 as MNHEY and CDR2 as SMNVEV (reference sequence). Trimming removed 2 bases from V and 4 bases from J; junction bases left unmatched: 5. The CDR3 loop spans 15 amino acids. The CDR3: CASSLIRDRYNEQFF. For the CDR3, the DNA is TGTGCCAGCAGTTTAATTCGGGACAGATACAATGAGCAGTTCTTC.

This chain connects TRBV2 to TRBJ2-1; D uncertain. The V end lost 1 base, the J end lost 2 bases, and 15 bases lay between the germline ends. Germline CDR1 is SNHLY and CDR2 is FYNNEI. The length of the CDR3 is 17 residues. CDR3 residues: CASSEGSVGGTYNEQFF. The CDR3 DNA follows: TGTGCCAGCAGTGAAGGTTCGGTGGGCGGTACCTACAATGAGCAGTTCTTC.

This clonotype has a handful of counts. This sequence joins TRBV27 and TRBJ1-6; TRBD1 agrees at 8 bases. J gave up 7 bases and V 3 bases, and 2 bases lay outside the gene matches. Germline loops: CDR1 MNHEY, CDR2 SMNVEV (reference sequence). The CDR3 has 14 residues. CDR3 DNA: TGTGCCAGCAGTTTCAGGACAGGGAATTCACCCCTCCACTTT. Protein product: CASSFRTGNSPLHF.